This T cell receptor beta chain comes out of a study of blood T cell repertoires in COVID-19. About the study: Samples representing acute and convalescent COVID-19 were sourced from the United States, Italy and Spain.

This CDR3 region has 13 residues. V was cut by 1 base and J by 2 bases, with 7 bases left in between. Germline CDR1 and CDR2: SGHNT and YYREEE (reference sequence). Only a few counts were recorded for this clone. Assay used: immunoSEQ multiplex PCR; TCRdb lists only in-frame clones, some missing. The data show roughly 77,000 clones, about 87% seen once. The specimen was peripheral blood. This TCR was recovered from a man in his fifties with active COVID-19. The genes are TRBV5-4 and TRBJ2-7, with a tentative D call TRBD1 (5 bases). The CDR3 coding sequence is TGTGCCAGCAGCTTGAAGGGGACCTACGAGCAGTACTTC. This encodes CASSLKGTYEQYF.